The TCR beta chain under discussion was sequenced for a study of blood T cell repertoires in COVID-19. The overall study: There were acute and convalescent COVID-19 samples, and they came from the United States, Italy and Spain. PBMCs, B-cell-depleted T cells, or T cells provided the cDNA or gDNA that made up the material.

Authors' analysis steps: Reference gene primer amplification in the assay estimated nucleated cell counts. The data were produced by immunoSEQ multiplex PCR, yet TCRdb's version contains in-frame clones alone and is incomplete. Clonal size and the V and J genes are those of that table, whereas D and trimming came from the DNA. The sample lists tens of thousands of clones; over 75% were seen once. The CDR3 is 16 residues long. Looked up from germline, CDR1 is LNHDA and CDR2 is SQIVND (reference sequence). Trimming shortened V by 5 bases and J by 3 bases, and 17 bases separated the two germline ends. This TCR derives from a human donor in a cohort sampled during active COVID-19. The donor label of this sample is uncertain. The source material was peripheral blood. The gene calls are TRBV19 and TRBJ1-5; D call uncertain. The DNA for the CDR3 is TGTGCCAGTAGTTCCAAGGTGGACTCGGACAATCAGCCCCAGCATTTT. Its translation: CASSSKVDSDNQPQHF.